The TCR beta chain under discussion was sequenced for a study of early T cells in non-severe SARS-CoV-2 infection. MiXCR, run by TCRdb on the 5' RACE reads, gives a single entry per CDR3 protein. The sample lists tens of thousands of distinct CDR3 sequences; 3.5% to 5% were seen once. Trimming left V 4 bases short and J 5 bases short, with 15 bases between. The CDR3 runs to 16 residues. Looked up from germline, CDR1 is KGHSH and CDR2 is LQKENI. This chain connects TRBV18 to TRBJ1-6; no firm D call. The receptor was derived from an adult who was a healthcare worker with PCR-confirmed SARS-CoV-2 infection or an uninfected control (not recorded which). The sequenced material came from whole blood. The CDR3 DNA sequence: TGTGCCAGCTCACGTCGGGCGTCAGGAGATAATTCACCCCTCCACTTT. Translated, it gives CASSRRASGDNSPLHF.